A selection of T cell receptor beta chains follows, all from one sample in a study of blood T cell repertoires in COVID-19. Produced via immunoSEQ multiplex PCR; TCRdb's table is partial and in-frame only. This table holds hundreds of thousands of clones, roughly nine tenths found once. Sequencing was done on a sample of PBMCs or T cells enriched from blood (not recorded which). The receptors were sampled from a woman aged 50 to 60 in a cohort exposed to, infected with or recovered from COVID-19 (not recorded which). Each CDR3 is given with its conserved first and last residue. The order of the fields is J gene, V gene, clone size, CDR3 length, D gene, CDR3 DNA, CDR3 protein. D genes are given only for firm matches. Clone size is given for some rows only: seen once, a few or many times, or a class if the clone is expanded.

>TRBJ1-6|TRBV4-1|few|14|TRBD1
TGCGCCAGCAGCCTAGACAGGGGGGATTCACCCCTCCACTTT
CASSLDRGDSPLHF
>TRBJ1-4|TRBV30|-|13|-
TGTGCCTGGAGTGAAGACACCTACGAAAAACTGTTTTTT
CAWSEDTYEKLFF
>TRBJ2-3|TRBV5-1|-|18|TRBD2
TGCGCCAGCAGCGGGAGCTTACTAGCGGGGGTGCGTGCAGATACGCAGTATTTT
CASSGSLLAGVRADTQYF
>TRBJ1-3|TRBV5-1|-|14|TRBD1
TGCGCCAGCAGCCCGGGGACAGGGCAAAACACCATATATTTT
CASSPGTGQNTIYF
>TRBJ1-1|TRBV5-1|-|14|-
TGCGCCAGCAGCTTGACAGAGCCGGGGACTGAAGCTTTCTTT
CASSLTEPGTEAFF
>TRBJ2-1|TRBV4-3|-|17|TRBD2
TGCGCCAGCAGCCAAGATCGGGGACTAGCGGGTTACAATGAGCAGTTCTTC
CASSQDRGLAGYNEQFF
>TRBJ1-1|TRBV6-6|-|13|-
TGTGCCAGCAGCCCCCGGGTAATAGATGAAGCTTTCTTT
CASSPRVIDEAFF
>TRBJ1-2|TRBV5-1|-|16|TRBD1
TGCGCCAGCAGCTTGGGGCCGCCCGGGACAGGCTATGGCTACACCTTC
CASSLGPPGTGYGYTF
>TRBJ2-3|TRBV6-1|-|17|TRBD2
TGTGCCAGCAGTGAATCGGCTAGCGGGGGTTTAACAGATACGCAGTATTTT
CASSESASGGLTDTQYF
>TRBJ2-3|TRBV5-1|-|16|TRBD2
TGCGCCAGCAGCTTGTCGGCTAGCGGGGGATCAGATACGCAGTATTTT
CASSLSASGGSDTQYF